A single sample is the source of the 28 T cell receptor beta chains below, sequenced in a study of blood T cell repertoires in COVID-19. Here immunoSEQ multiplex PCR was the method, and the copy in TCRdb shows in-frame clones only, minus some. The table shows fewer than 55,000 clones, with about 85% occurring only once. Sequences were obtained from peripheral blood. The source is a man in his sixties or seventies with active COVID-19.

The gene calls are TRBV9 and TRBJ1-1; D not resolved. Germline values: CDR1 SGDLS, CDR2 YYNGEE. Trimming cost V 2 bases and J 6 bases, with 17 bases left between them. This CDR3 contains 15 residues. CDR3 protein: CASSVSGGTPPEAFF. In DNA, the CDR3 is TGTGCCAGCAGCGTCAGTGGAGGCACCCCCCCTGAAGCTTTCTTT.

V is TRBV12-5 and J is TRBJ2-3; D is possibly TRBD2 (5 bases). The V end lost 1 base, the J end lost 5 bases, and 7 bases lay between the germline ends. The CDR3 loop spans 13 amino acids. The germline V gene encodes CDR1 LGHNT and CDR2 FRNRAP. CDR3 nucleotide sequence: TGTGCTAGTGGTTTGGCGAGCGGAGATACGCAGTATTTT. This encodes CASGLASGDTQYF.

The chain uses TRBV28 and TRBJ1-5; weak D call: TRBD1 (6 bases). CDR3 length: 14 amino acids. Trimming took 7 bases from V and 7 from J, leaving 17 bases between them. Germline V gives CDR1 MDHEN, CDR2 SYDVKM. The CDR3 region is CASTHPRGYQPQHF. CDR3 DNA sequence: TGTGCCAGCACCCACCCTAGGGGGTACCAGCCCCAGCATTTT.

This rearrangement joins TRBV30 to TRBJ1-5; no reliable D call. The CDR3 runs to 13 residues. The ends were cut back, 2 bases at V and 3 bases at J, with 8 bases in the middle. Germline V gene lookup returns CDR1 GTSNPN and CDR2 SVGIG (reference sequence). The CDR3, as DNA: TGTGCCTGGAGTCCCTCTCCCAATCAGCCCCAGCATTTT. Translating it yields CAWSPSPNQPQHF.

The V and J genes are TRBV7-9 and TRBJ2-1; TRBD1 matches 9 bases. J lost 9 bases, V lost 6 bases, and 6 bases had no gene match. Germline lookup yields CDR1 SEHNR and CDR2 FQNEAQ (reference sequence). The CDR3 consists of 13 residues. This chain's CDR3 is CASRVTGGSEQFF. For the CDR3, the DNA is TGTGCCAGCAGAGTTACAGGGGGCAGTGAGCAGTTCTTC. The variable domain in full, completed from reference TRBV7-9 and TRBJ2-1, reads DTGVSQNPRHKITKRGQNVTFRCDPISEHNRLYWYRQTLGQGPEFLTYFQNEAQLEKSRLLSDRFSAERPKGSFSTLEIQRTEQGDSAMYLCASRVTGGSEQFFGPGTRLTVL.

The rearrangement links TRBV5-1 to TRBJ1-3; D is ambiguous. Germline V CDR1 and CDR2: SGHRS, YFSETQ. The CDR3 runs to 17 residues. Trimming removed 0 bases at V and 2 bases at J, with 15 bases between. The CDR3 loop reads CASSLEGGTATGNTIYF. The CDR3 DNA reads TGCGCCAGCAGCTTGGAGGGAGGAACAGCAACTGGAAACACCATATATTTT. Looking up the rest from reference TRBV5-1 and TRBJ1-3 gives the full variable domain: KAGVTQTPRYLIKTRGQQVTLSCSPISGHRSVSWYQQTPGQGLQFLFEYFSETQRNKGNFPGRFSGRQFSNSRSEMNVSTLELGDSALYLCASSLEGGTATGNTIYFGEGSWLTVV.

The chain uses TRBV30 and TRBJ1-1; D may be TRBD1 (6 bases). Deletions cut 7 bases from V and 4 bases from J, with 13 bases between. The CDR3 is 12 residues long. Looked up from germline, CDR1 is GTSNPN and CDR2 is SVGIG (reference sequence). The CDR3 region is CAFRTVTTEAFF. CDR3 coding DNA: TGTGCCTTTCGGACAGTGACCACTGAAGCTTTCTTT.

The chain uses TRBV9 and TRBJ1-5, with D maybe TRBD1 (5 bases). CDR3 length equals 17 residues. Trimming took 4 bases from V and 0 from J, leaving 17 bases between them. Per the germline V gene, CDR1 is SGDLS and CDR2 is YYNGEE. CDR3 coding DNA: TGTGCCAGCAGCTCAGGCCCGGCACAGGATAGCAATCAGCCCCAGCATTTT. This translates into CASSSGPAQDSNQPQHF.

J is TRBJ2-5 and V is TRBV6-2 or TRBV6-3, with TRBD2 matching 7 bases. Trimming cost V 6 bases and J 2 bases; bases outside gene matches: 3. The germline gives CDR1 MNHEY, CDR2 SVGEGT. The CDR3 has 13 amino acids. CDR3 residues: CASSRGRQETQYF. The CDR3 DNA reads TGTGCCAGCAGCCGCGGGAGACAAGAGACCCAGTACTTC.

This clone turned up a few times. The V and J genes are TRBV7-4 and TRBJ2-5, with 13 positions matching TRBD2. The CDR3 extends over 18 amino acids. J was trimmed by 1 base and V by 5 bases; bases with no gene match: 10. Germline V lookup: CDR1 SGHVT, CDR2 SQSDAQ. For the CDR3, the DNA is TGTGCCAGCAGCCATGTGAGGACTAGCGGGGGAATCCAAGAGACCCAGTACTTC. As protein: CASSHVRTSGGIQETQYF.

The V gene is TRBV3-1 (or the pseudogene TRBV3-2), the J gene TRBJ1-3, with 10 bases aligning to TRBD1. Germline-derived CDR1 and CDR2 are LGHDT and YNNKEL (reference sequence). With V trimmed by 1 base and J by 7 bases, 1 base remained unmatched. CDR3 length equals 14 residues. The CDR3 DNA sequence: TGTGCCAGCAGCCAAGGACAGGGGGCGAACACCATATATTTT. It is translated as CASSQGQGANTIYF.

The DNA of the CDR3 is TGTGCCAGCAGCCAAGATCGGGTCTCATTTCAGCAGTACTTC. Translation: CASSQDRVSFQQYF. This chain uses TRBV4-2 with TRBJ2-7; D remains unclear. Germline V gene lookup returns CDR1 LGHNA and CDR2 YNFKEQ. This CDR3 has 14 residues. Between the trimmed V and J ends, which lost 0 bases and 8 bases, there was a span of 14 bases.

By proportion, this clone is medium-sized. The chain recombines TRBV27 with TRBJ2-3; D perhaps matches TRBD1 (5 bases). V gave up 2 bases and J gave up 0 bases, with 9 bases separating them. The CDR3 length is 15 residues. The V gene's germline CDR1 is MNHEY and CDR2 SMNVEV (reference sequence). CDR3 sequence reads: CASSLRGQSTDTQYF. Here the CDR3 DNA reads TGTGCCAGCAGTTTAAGGGGCCAGAGCACAGATACGCAGTATTTT.

The rearrangement uses TRBV7-9 and TRBJ1-3, with 8 bases fitting TRBD1. The CDR3 totals 16 residues. Germline values: CDR1 SEHNR, CDR2 FQNEAQ (reference sequence). The junction had 10 bases not matched to a gene; V was cut back by 5 bases and J by 4 bases. The CDR3 DNA follows: TGTGCCAGCAGCCCGCCCGGACAGGGCTCCGGAAACACCATATATTTT. Translated: CASSPPGQGSGNTIYF.

The chain links TRBV7-8 to TRBJ2-1; D is perhaps TRBD2 (6 bases). The V end was cut by 2 bases, the J end by 9 bases, with 14 bases between. The CDR3 loop spans 14 amino acids. Germline-derived CDR1 and CDR2 are SGHVS and FQNEAQ. This chain's CDR3 is CASSLLAGRGEQFF. CDR3 bases: TGTGCCAGCAGCTTATTAGCAGGGCGGGGTGAGCAGTTCTTC.

The chain has TRBV7-9 and TRBJ1-4; D is ambiguous. Germline V gene lookup returns CDR1 SEHNR and CDR2 FQNEAQ (reference sequence). V was trimmed by 5 bases and J by 6 bases, leaving 10 bases between them. The CDR3 totals 13 residues. The CDR3 nucleotides read TGTGCCAGCAGCCCGCAGGTCGATGAAAAACTGTTTTTT. Amino acids: CASSPQVDEKLFF.

This clone came up once. The rearrangement uses TRBV5-1 and TRBJ2-3, with 8 nucleotides matching TRBD2. The CDR3 loop spans 17 amino acids. The trim removed 0 bases at V and 1 base at J, leaving 7 bases unmatched. Germline loops: CDR1 SGHRS, CDR2 YFSETQ. CDR3 sequence (DNA): TGCGCCAGCAGCTTGGCGGCGGGGGGCCTTCGCACAGATACGCAGTATTTT. Translation: CASSLAAGGLRTDTQYF.

This clone was picked up one time. The V and J genes are TRBV4-1 and TRBJ1-4; 8 bases fit TRBD1. Germline V gives CDR1 MGHRA, CDR2 YSYEKL. CDR3 length equals 16 residues. Trimming removed 1 base from V and 8 bases from J; junction bases left unmatched: 9. In nucleotides, the CDR3 is TGCGCCAGCAGCCAAGTGAGACAGGGGTTAAGCGAAAAACTGTTTTTT. It encodes CASSQVRQGLSEKLFF.

The CDR3 nucleotides are TGCGCCAGCAGCCAAGATCCGCTAGGGCTAGCGGGGGGCCGCCGCCAAGAGACCCAGTACTTC. Encoded protein: CASSQDPLGLAGGRRQETQYF. The chain links TRBV4-3 to TRBJ2-5; 11 bases are a match to TRBD2. The V and J ends lost 0 bases and 1 base, in that order; junction bases with no gene match: 16. Per germline, CDR1 LGHNA and CDR2 YSLEER. The CDR3 loop spans 21 amino acids.

The chain links TRBV5-4 to TRBJ1-2; D is possibly TRBD1 (6 bases). Germline assignment: CDR1 SGHNT and CDR2 YYREEE (reference sequence). This CDR3 has 15 residues. With 6 bases removed from V and 2 bases from J, the gap between germline ends came to 17 bases. In nucleotides, the CDR3 is TGTGCCAGCACCTACGGGGGGGCGTCAAACTATGGCTACACCTTC. Translated: CASTYGGASNYGYTF.

The rearrangement joins TRBV5-1 to TRBJ1-2; TRBD1 agrees at 11 bases. The ends lost 1 base at V and 7 bases at J; junction bases unmatched: 6. The CDR3 spans 15 residues. Germline V gene data show CDR1 as SGHRS and CDR2 as YFSETQ. CDR3 nucleotide sequence: TGCGCCAGCAGCTTGTTGGGACAGGGGGTGCCTGGCTACACCTTC. Amino acid sequence: CASSLLGQGVPGYTF.

This chain joins TRBV7-3 and TRBJ1-1; D perhaps matches TRBD1 (6 bases). CDR1 and CDR2 from the germline V gene are SGHTA and FQGTGA. This CDR3 comprises 16 residues. V lost 5 bases, J lost 5 bases, and 21 bases lay in between. The CDR3 loop is CASSPRARGQGTEAFF. CDR3 sequence (DNA): TGTGCCAGCAGCCCTCGGGCCCGCGGGCAGGGGACTGAAGCTTTCTTT. The complete variable domain, with remaining parts taken from reference TRBV7-3 and TRBJ1-1, reads GAGVSQTPSNKVTEKGKYVELRCDPISGHTALYWYRQSLGQGPEFLIYFQGTGAADDSGLPNDRFFAVRPEGSVSTLKIQRTERGDSAVYLCASSPRARGQGTEAFFGQGTRLTVV.

V usage is TRBV10-3 and J usage is TRBJ1-5, with 8 bases aligning to TRBD1. There are 15 residues in the CDR3. Germline values: CDR1 ENHRY, CDR2 SYGVKD. Unmatched junction bases numbered 5, after V lost 0 bases and J lost 7 bases. As DNA, the CDR3 is TGTGCCATCAGTGAGTCGAGACAGGGGAAGCAGCCCCAGCATTTT. It translates to CAISESRQGKQPQHF.

With respect to this clone: Other DNA sequences of this sample code for an identical CDR3. In DNA, the CDR3 is TGTGCCAGCACCGGGACAGGGAGCACAGATACGCAGTATTTT. The encoded protein is CASTGTGSTDTQYF. This sequence joins TRBV7-9 and TRBJ2-3; 9 nucleotides match TRBD1. The V and J ends lost 7 bases and 0 bases, in that order; junction bases with no gene match: 2. Germline V gene data show CDR1 as SEHNR and CDR2 as FQNEAQ (reference sequence). The CDR3 has 14 amino acids.

This sequence joins TRBV18 and TRBJ1-3; possible D gene TRBD1, 5 bases. V was shortened by 2 bases and J by 0 bases, with 8 bases between the two germline ends. The CDR3 is 15 residues long. The germline CDR1 and CDR2 sequences are KGHSH and LQKENI. CDR3 sequence (DNA): TGTGCCAGCTCACCATTCAGGGACTCTGGAAACACCATATATTTT. The encoded protein is CASSPFRDSGNTIYF.

The chain joins TRBV5-1 to TRBJ2-7, with TRBD2 identical over 9 bases. CDR3 length: 18 amino acids. Trimming cost V 7 bases and J 2 bases; bases outside gene matches: 19. Per the germline V gene, CDR1 is SGHRS and CDR2 is YFSETQ. CDR3 sequence: CASANSAGGSYFAYEQYF. The CDR3 region has the DNA TGCGCCAGCGCAAATTCAGCGGGGGGTTCATACTTCGCCTACGAGCAGTACTTC.

J is TRBJ2-1 and V is TRBV4-1; perhaps TRBD2 as D (6 bases). The V gene lost 1 base and the J gene lost 3 bases, with 16 bases spanning the gap. Germline V gives CDR1 MGHRA, CDR2 YSYEKL. This CDR3 has 17 amino acids. The CDR3 DNA reads as TGCGCCAGCAGCCAAGCCGACACGGGGGTCAACTACAATGAGCAGTTCTTC. This gives the protein CASSQADTGVNYNEQFF.

The CDR3, as DNA: TGTGCCAGCAGTCCGTCGGACAGCCTGTTCGTGAACACTGAAGCTTTCTTT. This codes for CASSPSDSLFVNTEAFF. V gene TRBV3-1 (or the pseudogene TRBV3-2) combines with J gene TRBJ1-1, with D possibly matching TRBD1 (6 bases). This CDR3 is built from 17 residues. Germline V CDR1 and CDR2: LGHDT, YNNKEL (reference sequence). V lost 6 bases to trimming and J lost 0 bases, with 20 bases between them.